This TCR beta chain comes out of a study of blood T cell repertoires in COVID-19. In the source study's methods: Scientists estimated how many nucleated cells there were by amplifying reference gene primers. TCRdb keeps only in-frame clones here, not all; method: immunoSEQ multiplex PCR. V and J calls plus clone size are reproduced from that table; the DNA served to infer D and trimming. The data show approximately 250,000 clones, 70% to 85% seen once. Categorization into cohorts depended on clinical history that participants reported. V was pared by 3 bases and J by 2 bases, with 4 bases between. Germline V gene data show CDR1 as MDHEN and CDR2 as SYDVKM. This CDR3 comprises 12 residues.

The chain carries TRBV28 and TRBJ1-1; D is ambiguous. The sample consisted of PBMCs or T cells enriched from blood (not recorded which). The receptor was derived from a man between 40 and 49 years old who had recovered from COVID-19. CDR3 in amino acids: CASSLANTEAFF. CDR3 DNA sequence: TGTGCCAGCAGTTTGGCTAACACTGAAGCTTTCTTT.